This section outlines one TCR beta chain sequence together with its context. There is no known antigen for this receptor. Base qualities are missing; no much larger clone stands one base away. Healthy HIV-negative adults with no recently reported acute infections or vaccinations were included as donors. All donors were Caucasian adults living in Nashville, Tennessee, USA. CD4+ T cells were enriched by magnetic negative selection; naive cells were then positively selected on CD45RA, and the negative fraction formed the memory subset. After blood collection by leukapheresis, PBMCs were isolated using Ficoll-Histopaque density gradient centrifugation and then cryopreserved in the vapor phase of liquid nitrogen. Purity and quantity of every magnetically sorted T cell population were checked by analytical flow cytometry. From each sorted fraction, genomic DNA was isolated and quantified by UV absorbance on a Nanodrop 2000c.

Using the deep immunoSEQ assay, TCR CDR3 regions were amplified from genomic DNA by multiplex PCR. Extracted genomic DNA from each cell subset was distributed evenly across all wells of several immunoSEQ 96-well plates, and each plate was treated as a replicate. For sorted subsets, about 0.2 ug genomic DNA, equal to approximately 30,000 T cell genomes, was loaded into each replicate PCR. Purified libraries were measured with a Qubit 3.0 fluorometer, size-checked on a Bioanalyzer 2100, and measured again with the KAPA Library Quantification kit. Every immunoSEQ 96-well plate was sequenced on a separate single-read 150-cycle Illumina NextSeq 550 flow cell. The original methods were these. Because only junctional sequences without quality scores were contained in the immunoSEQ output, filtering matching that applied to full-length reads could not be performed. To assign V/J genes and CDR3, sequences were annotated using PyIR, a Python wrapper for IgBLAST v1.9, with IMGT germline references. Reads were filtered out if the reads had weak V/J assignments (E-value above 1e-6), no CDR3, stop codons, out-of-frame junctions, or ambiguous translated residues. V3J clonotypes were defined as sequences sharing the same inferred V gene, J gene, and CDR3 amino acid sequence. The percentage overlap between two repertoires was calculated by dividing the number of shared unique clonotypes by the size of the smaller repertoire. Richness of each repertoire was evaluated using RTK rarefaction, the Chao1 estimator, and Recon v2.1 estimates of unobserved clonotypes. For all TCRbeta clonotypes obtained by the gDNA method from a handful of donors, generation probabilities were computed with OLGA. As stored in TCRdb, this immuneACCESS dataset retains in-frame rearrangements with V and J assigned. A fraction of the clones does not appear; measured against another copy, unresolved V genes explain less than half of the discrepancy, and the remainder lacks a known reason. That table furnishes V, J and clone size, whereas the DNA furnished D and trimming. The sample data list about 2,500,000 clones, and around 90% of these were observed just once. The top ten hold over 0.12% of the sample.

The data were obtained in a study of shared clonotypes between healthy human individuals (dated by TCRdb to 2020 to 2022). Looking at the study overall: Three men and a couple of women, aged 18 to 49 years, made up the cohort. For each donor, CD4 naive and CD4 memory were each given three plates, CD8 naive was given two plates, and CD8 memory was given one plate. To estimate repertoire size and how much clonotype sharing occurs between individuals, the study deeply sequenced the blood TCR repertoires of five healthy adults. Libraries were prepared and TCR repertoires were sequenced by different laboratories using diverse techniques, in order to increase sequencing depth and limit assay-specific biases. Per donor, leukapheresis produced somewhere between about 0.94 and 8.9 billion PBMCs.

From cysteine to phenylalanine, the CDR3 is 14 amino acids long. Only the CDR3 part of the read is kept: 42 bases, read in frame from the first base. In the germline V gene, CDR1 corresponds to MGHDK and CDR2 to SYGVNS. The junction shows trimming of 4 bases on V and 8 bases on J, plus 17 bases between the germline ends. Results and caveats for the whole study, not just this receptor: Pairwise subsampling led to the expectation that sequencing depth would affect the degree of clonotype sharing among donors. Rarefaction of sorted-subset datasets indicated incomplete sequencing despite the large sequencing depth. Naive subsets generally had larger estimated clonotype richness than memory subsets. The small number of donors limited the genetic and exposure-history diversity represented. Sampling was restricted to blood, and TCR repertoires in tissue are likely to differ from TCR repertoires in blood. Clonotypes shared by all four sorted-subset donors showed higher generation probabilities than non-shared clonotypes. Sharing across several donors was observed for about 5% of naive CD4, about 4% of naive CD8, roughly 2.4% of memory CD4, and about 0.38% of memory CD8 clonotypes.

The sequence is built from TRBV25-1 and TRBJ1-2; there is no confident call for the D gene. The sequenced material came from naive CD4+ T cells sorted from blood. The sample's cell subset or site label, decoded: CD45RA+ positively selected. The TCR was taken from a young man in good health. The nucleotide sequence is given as TGTGCCAGCAGTGGACTCCGGGATCGGTCAGGCTACACCTTC. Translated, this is CASSGLRDRSGYTF.